This passage covers 19 T cell receptor beta chains from one sample sequenced in a study of CD8+CD57+ T cells in acquired aplastic anemia. CD8+CD57+ cell expansion, shown by flow cytometry, had occurred in the patients selected for sequencing. Genomic DNA constituted the template upon which TCR beta VDJ and CDR3 profiling was performed. Using its own MiXCR run on the reads, TCRdb lists one record per CDR3 protein. The data contain around 120,000 distinct CDR3 sequences, nearly 40% of them seen just once; the ten biggest clones take up more than 2.5%. Sequenced input: sorted CD4+, CD8+, or CD8+CD57+ T cells (not recorded which) from PBMCs. The receptors shown here come from a human donor with aplastic anemia.

For this clonotype: This may stem from a read error, because a much larger clone lies one nucleotide away. The chain is built from TRBV5-1 and TRBJ1-1; D is perhaps TRBD1 (5 bases). Germline loops: CDR1 SGHRS, CDR2 YFSETQ. There are 14 residues in the CDR3. V lost 4 bases, J lost 1 base, and 11 bases lay in between. As DNA, the CDR3 is TGCGCCAGCAGCCTCGACAGTACGAACACTGAAGCTTTCTTT. It specifies CASSLDSTNTEAFF.

This clonotype has a count of ten or more. The rearrangement uses TRBV4-2 and TRBJ1-1; 8 nucleotides agree with TRBD1. J lost 3 bases, V lost 2 bases, and 5 bases had no gene match. This CDR3 has 15 amino acids. Germline values: CDR1 LGHNA, CDR2 YNFKEQ. CDR3 nucleotides: TGTGCCAGCAGCCAATCTACAGGGGGGGACACTGAAGCTTTCTTT. Protein product: CASSQSTGGDTEAFF.

The V call is TRBV24-1, the J call TRBJ2-2; D call uncertain. This CDR3 spans 8 amino acids. The germline gives CDR1 KGHDR, CDR2 SFDVKD. V was clipped by 9 bases and J by 8 bases, with 0 bases between them. The CDR3 reads CATGELFF. CDR3 bases: TGTGCCACCGGGGAGCTGTTTTTT.

About this clonotype: A read error may be the cause here, since a much bigger clone is one base away. The chain links TRBV19 to TRBJ1-1, with 7 positions matching TRBD1. The V and J ends lost 7 bases and 3 bases, in that order; junction bases with no gene match: 11. CDR3 length: 15 residues. Germline CDR1 reads LNHDA; CDR2 reads SQIVND (reference sequence). CDR3 DNA: TGTGCCAGTAATGGAGCGGGACAGTCCCACACTGAAGCTTTCTTT. It translates to CASNGAGQSHTEAFF.

The chain is built from TRBV20-1 and TRBJ2-5; possibly TRBD2 for D (6 bases). The length of the CDR3 is 14 residues. Germline values: CDR1 DFQATT, CDR2 SNEGSKA (reference sequence). Trimming shortened V by 3 bases and J by 7 bases, and 18 bases separated the two germline ends. CDR3 coding DNA: TGCAGTGCTAGTCTTCCAGGGCAGGGAGGGACCCAGTACTTC. It codes for CSASLPGQGGTQYF.

The V and J genes are TRBV10-1 and TRBJ2-7; D possibly corresponds to TRBD2 (6 bases). The V gene lost 0 bases and the J gene lost 6 bases, with 9 bases spanning the gap. Germline loops: CDR1 WNHNN, CDR2 SYGVQD (reference sequence). The CDR3 runs to 13 residues. Written as DNA, the CDR3 is TGCGCCAGCAGTGAGTCAGCGGGCACCGAGCAGTACTTC. The encoded protein is CASSESAGTEQYF.

The chain employs TRBV29-1 and TRBJ2-3, with 7 bases aligning to TRBD2. The CDR3 totals 13 residues. Per germline, CDR1 SQVTM and CDR2 ANQGSEA. V trimming: 7 bases; J trimming: 2 bases; junction bases outside the gene matches: 6. The CDR3 is CSEEGLTTDTQYF. The CDR3 DNA sequence: TGCAGCGAAGAGGGACTAACCACAGATACGCAGTATTTT.

There are many counts of this clonotype. The chain is built from TRBV5-1 and TRBJ2-3; tentatively, D is TRBD2 (6 bases). Trimming cost V 1 base and J 4 bases, with 10 bases left between them. CDR1 and CDR2 from the germline V gene are SGHRS and YFSETQ. The CDR3 has 14 amino acids. The CDR3 DNA reads as TGCGCCAGCAGCTTGAGTACGGGGGCAGATACGCAGTATTTT. Translating it yields CASSLSTGADTQYF.

The CDR3 sequence: CATSGGGQGSNEQYF. DNA for the CDR3: TGTGCCACCAGCGGAGGGGGACAGGGTTCGAACGAGCAGTACTTC. This rearrangement joins TRBV15 to TRBJ2-7; 9 bases line up with TRBD1. Per germline, CDR1 LNHNV and CDR2 YYDKDF (reference sequence). The CDR3 is 15 amino acids. With 5 bases clipped from V and 5 bases from J, the junction kept 10 bases outside the gene matches.

This clonotype was counted at least ten times. This chain connects TRBV5-1 to TRBJ1-4, with a weak D call TRBD1 (5 bases). The germline CDR1 and CDR2 sequences are SGHRS and YFSETQ. CDR3 size: 15 residues. V shed 4 bases and J shed 5 bases, with 15 bases lying between them. This CDR3 reads CASSQDGDRNEKLFF. The CDR3, as DNA: TGCGCCAGCAGCCAGGATGGAGACAGAAATGAAAAACTGTTTTTT.

This clonotype turned up a few times. The conserved phenylalanine or tryptophan normally closing the CDR3 is absent here, so this likely arose from a read error. The CDR3 spells CATSTIAGDLGPYEQYL. CDR3 DNA: TGTGCCACCAGCACCATCGCGGGGGATCTGGGTCCCTACGAGCAGTACCTC. The rearrangement uses TRBV15 and TRBJ2-7; 7 bases match TRBD2. V was clipped by 4 bases and J by 2 bases; unmatched bases: 14. In germline, CDR1 is LNHNV, CDR2 YYDKDF (reference sequence). This CDR3 is built from 17 residues.

This clonotype was observed a few times. This sequence may be a read error, since a much larger clone differs from it by one base. This chain uses TRBV12-3 or TRBV12-4 with TRBJ2-7; 7 bases are shared with TRBD1. The CDR3 has 14 residues. Germline trimming cut 8 bases from V and 3 bases from J; bases unmatched to any gene: 10. In nucleotides, the CDR3 is TGTGCCAGCGGCTTATACAGGGGAAGCTACGAGCAGTACGTC. This translates into CASGLYRGSYEQYV.

The chain combines TRBV24-1 with TRBJ1-2; weak D call: TRBD1 (5 bases). The germline gives CDR1 KGHDR, CDR2 SFDVKD. The CDR3 has 16 amino acids. Trimming removed 4 bases from V and 10 bases from J, with 24 bases in between. CDR3 in DNA: TGTGCCACCAGTGACCCTTCCGGGACCACGCCGCCCATCTACACCTTC. Protein sequence: CATSDPSGTTPPIYTF.

Only a few counts were recorded for this clonotype. This chain connects TRBV6-2 or TRBV6-3 to TRBJ2-7; D not certain. V was pared by 6 bases and J by 2 bases, with 17 bases between. Germline CDR1 is MNHEY and CDR2 is SVGEGT. The CDR3 runs 15 residues. The CDR3 sequence is CASRPVQSPAYEQYF. The CDR3 DNA reads TGTGCCAGCAGGCCGGTCCAATCTCCGGCCTACGAGCAGTACTTC.

The genes are TRBV7-2 and TRBJ2-5; D ambiguous. CDR3 length: 15 amino acids. In germline, CDR1 is SGHTA, CDR2 FQGNSA. V shed 1 base and J shed 3 bases, with 12 bases lying between them. The CDR3 DNA is TGTGCCAGCAGCTTAGGTCGAACCGGCAAAGAGACCCAGTACTTC. It translates to CASSLGRTGKETQYF.

This clonotype has at least ten counts. The J gene is TRBJ1-2, the V gene TRBV29-1; TRBD1 matches 8 bases. The CDR3 covers 14 residues. Germline CDR1 and CDR2: SQVTM and ANQGSEA. The V gene end was trimmed by 7 bases and the J gene end by 8 bases; junction bases not matched to a gene: 15. The CDR3 loop is CSARAGQGAGGYTF. DNA of the CDR3: TGCAGCGCCCGAGCGGGGCAGGGGGCAGGCGGCTACACCTTC. Full variable domain (missing parts from reference TRBV29-1 and TRBJ1-2): SAVISQKPSRDICQRGTSLTIQCQVDSQVTMMFWYRQQPGQSLTLIATANQGSEATYESGFVIDKFPISRPNLTFSTLTVSNMSPEDSSIYLCSARAGQGAGGYTFGSGTRLTVV.

The chain recombines TRBV6-5 with TRBJ2-7; no firm D call. V was cut by 2 bases and J by 0 bases, with 8 bases left in between. There are 14 residues in the CDR3. The germline V gene has CDR1 MNHEY and CDR2 SVGAGI. This CDR3 is CASSYSSGSYEQYF. The CDR3 coding sequence is TGTGCCAGCAGTTACAGTTCAGGCTCCTACGAGCAGTACTTC.

On this clonotype itself: This sequence may be a read error, since a much larger clone differs from it by one base. The rearrangement uses TRBV6-1 and TRBJ1-6; weak D call: TRBD1 (6 bases). The germline V gene has CDR1 MNHNS and CDR2 SASEGT. The CDR3 covers 14 residues. The V and J ends lost 2 bases and 6 bases respectively, with 8 bases between them. The CDR3 DNA follows: TGTGCCAGCAGTGAACAGGGGAGTAATTCACCCCTCCACTTT. It specifies CASSEQGSNSPLHF.

A remark on this clonotype: A single base separates this from a much larger clone, so it may be a read error. The CDR3 nucleotides are TGTGCCAGCAGCTCCGGACCCGACAATCAGCCCCGGCATTTT. As protein: CASSSGPDNQPRHF. The chain combines TRBV7-8 with TRBJ1-5, with no clear D. The CDR3 is 14 residues long. In germline, CDR1 is SGHVS, CDR2 FQNEAQ.